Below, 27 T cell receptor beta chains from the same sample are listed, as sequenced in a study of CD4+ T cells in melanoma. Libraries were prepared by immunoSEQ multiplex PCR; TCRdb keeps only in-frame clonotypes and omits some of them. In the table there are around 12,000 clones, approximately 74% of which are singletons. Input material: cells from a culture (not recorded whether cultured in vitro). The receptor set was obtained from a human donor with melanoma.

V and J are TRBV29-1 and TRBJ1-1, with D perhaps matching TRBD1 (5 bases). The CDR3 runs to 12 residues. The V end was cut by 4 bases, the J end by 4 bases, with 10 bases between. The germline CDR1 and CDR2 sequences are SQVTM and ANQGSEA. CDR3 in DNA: TGCAGCGTTGTTAGGCAGGGCACTGAAGCTTTCTTT. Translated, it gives CSVVRQGTEAFF. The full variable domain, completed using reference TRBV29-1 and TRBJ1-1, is SAVISQKPSRDICQRGTSLTIQCQVDSQVTMMFWYRQQPGQSLTLIATANQGSEATYESGFVIDKFPISRPNLTFSTLTVSNMSPEDSSIYLCSVVRQGTEAFFGQGTRLTVV.

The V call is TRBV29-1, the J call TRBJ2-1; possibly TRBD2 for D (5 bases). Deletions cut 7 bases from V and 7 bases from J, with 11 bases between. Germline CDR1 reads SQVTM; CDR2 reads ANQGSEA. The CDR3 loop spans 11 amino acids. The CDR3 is CSASGVNEQFF. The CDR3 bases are TGCAGCGCCTCCGGGGTAAATGAGCAGTTCTTC.

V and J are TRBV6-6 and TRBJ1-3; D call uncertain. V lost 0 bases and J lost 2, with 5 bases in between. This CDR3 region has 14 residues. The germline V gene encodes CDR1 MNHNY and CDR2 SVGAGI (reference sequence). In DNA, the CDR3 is TGTGCCAGCAGTTACTCGCGGCCTGGAAACACCATATATTTT. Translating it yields CASSYSRPGNTIYF.

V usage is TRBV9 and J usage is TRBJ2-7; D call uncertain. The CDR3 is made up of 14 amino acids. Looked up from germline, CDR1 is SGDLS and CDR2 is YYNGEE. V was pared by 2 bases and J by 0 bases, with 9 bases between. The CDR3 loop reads CASSVRPSSYEQYF. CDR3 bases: TGTGCCAGCAGCGTCCGGCCAAGCTCCTACGAGCAGTACTTC.

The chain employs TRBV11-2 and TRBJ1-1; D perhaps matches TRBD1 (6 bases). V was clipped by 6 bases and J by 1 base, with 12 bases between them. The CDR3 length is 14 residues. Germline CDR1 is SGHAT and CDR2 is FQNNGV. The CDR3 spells CASSSGDTNTEAFF. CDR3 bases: TGTGCCAGCAGTTCTGGGGACACGAACACTGAAGCTTTCTTT.

CDR3 residues: CATSRGVLGQGRSTIYF. The CDR3 nucleotides read TGTGCCACCAGCAGAGGAGTCCTCGGACAGGGCCGGAGCACCATATATTTT. The chain has TRBV15 and TRBJ1-3, with TRBD1 matching 8 bases. The CDR3 has 17 amino acids. Losses at the gene ends were 1 base for V and 9 bases for J; bases not matched to a gene: 14. Germline CDR1 reads LNHNV; CDR2 reads YYDKDF (reference sequence).

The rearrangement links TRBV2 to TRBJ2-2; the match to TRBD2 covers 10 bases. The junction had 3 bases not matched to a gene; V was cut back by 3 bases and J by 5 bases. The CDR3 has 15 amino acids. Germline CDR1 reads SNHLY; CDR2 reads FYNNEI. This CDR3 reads CASSDKLAGTGELFF. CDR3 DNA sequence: TGTGCCAGCAGTGATAAACTAGCGGGGACCGGGGAGCTGTTTTTT. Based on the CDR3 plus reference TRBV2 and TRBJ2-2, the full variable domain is EPEVTQTPSHQVTQMGQEVILRCVPISNHLYFYWYRQILGQKVEFLVSFYNNEISEKSEIFDDQFSVERPDGSNFTLKIRSTKLEDSAMYFCASSDKLAGTGELFFGEGSRLTVL.

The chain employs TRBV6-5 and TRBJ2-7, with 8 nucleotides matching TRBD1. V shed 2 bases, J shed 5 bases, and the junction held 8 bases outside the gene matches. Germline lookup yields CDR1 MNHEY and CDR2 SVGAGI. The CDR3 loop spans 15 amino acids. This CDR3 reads CASSYAGTGNHEQYF. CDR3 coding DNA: TGTGCCAGCAGTTACGCCGGGACAGGCAACCACGAGCAGTACTTC.

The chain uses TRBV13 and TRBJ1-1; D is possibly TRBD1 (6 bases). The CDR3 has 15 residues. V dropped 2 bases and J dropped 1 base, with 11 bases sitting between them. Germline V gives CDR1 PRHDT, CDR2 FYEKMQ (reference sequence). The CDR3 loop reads CASSLRGRGNTEAFF. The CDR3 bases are TGTGCCAGCAGCTTACGGGGCAGGGGGAACACTGAAGCTTTCTTT.

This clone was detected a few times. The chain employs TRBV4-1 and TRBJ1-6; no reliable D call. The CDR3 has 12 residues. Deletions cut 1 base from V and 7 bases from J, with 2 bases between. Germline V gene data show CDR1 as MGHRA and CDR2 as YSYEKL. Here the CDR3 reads CASSQGNSPLHF. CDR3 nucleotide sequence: TGCGCCAGCAGCCAAGGAAATTCACCCCTCCACTTT.

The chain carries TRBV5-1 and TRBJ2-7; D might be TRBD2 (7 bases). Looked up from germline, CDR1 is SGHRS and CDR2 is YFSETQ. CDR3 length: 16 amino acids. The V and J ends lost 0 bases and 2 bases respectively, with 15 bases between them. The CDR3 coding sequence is TGCGCCAGCAGCTTGGTATCGGGGGGCACTACCTACGAGCAGTACTTC. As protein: CASSLVSGGTTYEQYF.

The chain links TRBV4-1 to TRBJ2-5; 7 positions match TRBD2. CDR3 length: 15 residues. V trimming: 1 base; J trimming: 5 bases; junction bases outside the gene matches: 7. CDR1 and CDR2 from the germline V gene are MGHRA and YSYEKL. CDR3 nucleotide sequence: TGCGCCAGCAGCCAAGTTGGGGGGGGGATGGAGACCCAGTACTTC. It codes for CASSQVGGGMETQYF.

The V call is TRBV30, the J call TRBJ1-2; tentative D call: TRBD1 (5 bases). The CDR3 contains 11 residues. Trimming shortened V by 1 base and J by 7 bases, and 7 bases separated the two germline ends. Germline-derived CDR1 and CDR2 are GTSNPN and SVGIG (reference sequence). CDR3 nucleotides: TGTGCCTGGAGTGCGGGACGTGGCTACACCTTC. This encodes CAWSAGRGYTF.

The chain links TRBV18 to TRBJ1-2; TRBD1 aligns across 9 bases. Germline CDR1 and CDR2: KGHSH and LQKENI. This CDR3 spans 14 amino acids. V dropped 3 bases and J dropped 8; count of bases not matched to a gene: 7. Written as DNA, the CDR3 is TGTGCCAGCTCACCCCTACAGGGGGCTGAAGGCTACACCTTC. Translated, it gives CASSPLQGAEGYTF.

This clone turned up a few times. This chain's CDR3 is CASSPTGQGNGYTF. The CDR3 nucleotides read TGTGCCAGCAGCCCGACGGGACAGGGAAATGGCTACACCTTC. The V gene is TRBV11-2, the J gene TRBJ1-2; 9 bases agree with TRBD1. Germline V gives CDR1 SGHAT, CDR2 FQNNGV. J gave up 6 bases and V 5 bases, and 7 bases lay outside the gene matches. The CDR3 extends over 14 amino acids.

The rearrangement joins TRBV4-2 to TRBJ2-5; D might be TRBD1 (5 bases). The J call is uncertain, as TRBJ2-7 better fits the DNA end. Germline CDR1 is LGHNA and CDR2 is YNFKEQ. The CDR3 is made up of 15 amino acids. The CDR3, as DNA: TGTGCCAGCAGCCAAGGGCCAGGGTCTACCTACGAGCAGTACTTC. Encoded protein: CASSQGPGSTYEQYF.

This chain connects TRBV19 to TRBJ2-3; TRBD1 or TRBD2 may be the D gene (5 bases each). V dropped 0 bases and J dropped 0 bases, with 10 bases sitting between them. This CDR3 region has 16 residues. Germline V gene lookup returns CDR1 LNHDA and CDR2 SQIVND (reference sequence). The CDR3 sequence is CASSIDRGSSTDTQYF. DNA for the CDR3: TGTGCCAGTAGTATAGATCGGGGCAGTAGCACAGATACGCAGTATTTT.

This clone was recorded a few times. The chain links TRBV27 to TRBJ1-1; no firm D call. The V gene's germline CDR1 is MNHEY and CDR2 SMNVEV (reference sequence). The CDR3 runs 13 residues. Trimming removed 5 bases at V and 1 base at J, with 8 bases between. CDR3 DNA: TGTGCCAGCAGTCGGCCAGGGAACACTGAAGCTTTCTTT. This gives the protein CASSRPGNTEAFF.

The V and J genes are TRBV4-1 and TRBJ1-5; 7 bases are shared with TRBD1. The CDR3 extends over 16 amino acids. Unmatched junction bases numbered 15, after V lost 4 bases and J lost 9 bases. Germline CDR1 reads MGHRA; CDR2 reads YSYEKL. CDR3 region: CASSPKADREIRPQHF. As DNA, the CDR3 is TGCGCCAGCAGCCCAAAAGCCGACAGGGAGATTCGGCCCCAGCATTTT.

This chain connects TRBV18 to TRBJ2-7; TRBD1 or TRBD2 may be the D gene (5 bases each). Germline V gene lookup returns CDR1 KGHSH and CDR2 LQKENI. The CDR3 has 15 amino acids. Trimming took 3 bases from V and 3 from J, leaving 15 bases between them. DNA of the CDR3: TGTGCCAGCTCACCTGGTAGCGCTGGGGGCTACGAGCAGTACTTC. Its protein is CASSPGSAGGYEQYF.

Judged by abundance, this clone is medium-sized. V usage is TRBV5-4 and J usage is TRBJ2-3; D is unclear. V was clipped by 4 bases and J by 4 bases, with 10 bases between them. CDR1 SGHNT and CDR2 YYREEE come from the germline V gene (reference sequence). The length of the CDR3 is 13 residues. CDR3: CASSRTSPDTQYF. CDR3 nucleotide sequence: TGTGCCAGCAGCCGCACTTCACCAGATACGCAGTATTTT.

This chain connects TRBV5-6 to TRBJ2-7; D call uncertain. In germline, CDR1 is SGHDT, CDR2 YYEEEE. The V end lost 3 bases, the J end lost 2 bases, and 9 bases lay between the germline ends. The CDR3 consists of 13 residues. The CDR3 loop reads CASSSLWAYEQYF. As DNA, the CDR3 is TGTGCCAGCAGCTCCCTGTGGGCCTACGAGCAGTACTTC.

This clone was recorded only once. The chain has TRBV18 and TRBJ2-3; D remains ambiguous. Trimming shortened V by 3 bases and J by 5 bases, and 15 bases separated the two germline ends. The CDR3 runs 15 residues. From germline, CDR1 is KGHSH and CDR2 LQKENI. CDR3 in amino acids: CASSPNIYEGDTQYF. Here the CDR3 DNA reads TGTGCCAGCTCACCTAATATATACGAAGGAGATACGCAGTATTTT. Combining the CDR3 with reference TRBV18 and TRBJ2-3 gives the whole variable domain NAGVMQNPRHLVRRRGQEARLRCSPMKGHSHVYWYRQLPEEGLKFMVYLQKENIIDESGMPKERFSAEFPKEGPSILRIQQVVRGDSAAYFCASSPNIYEGDTQYFGPGTRLTVL.

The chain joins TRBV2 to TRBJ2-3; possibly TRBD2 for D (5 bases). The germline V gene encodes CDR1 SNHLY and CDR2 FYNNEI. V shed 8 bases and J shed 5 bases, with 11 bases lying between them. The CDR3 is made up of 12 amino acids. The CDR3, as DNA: TGTGCCAGCTCACGAGGGCAAGATACGCAGTATTTT. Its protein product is CASSRGQDTQYF. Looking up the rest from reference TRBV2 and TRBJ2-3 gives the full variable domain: EPEVTQTPSHQVTQMGQEVILRCVPISNHLYFYWYRQILGQKVEFLVSFYNNEISEKSEIFDDQFSVERPDGSNFTLKIRSTKLEDSAMYFCASSRGQDTQYFGPGTRLTVL.

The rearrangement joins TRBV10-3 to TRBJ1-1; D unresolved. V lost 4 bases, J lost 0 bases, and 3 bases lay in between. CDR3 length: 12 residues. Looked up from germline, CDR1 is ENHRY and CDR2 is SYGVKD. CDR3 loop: CAISAMNTEAFF. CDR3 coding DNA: TGTGCCATCAGTGCGATGAACACTGAAGCTTTCTTT.

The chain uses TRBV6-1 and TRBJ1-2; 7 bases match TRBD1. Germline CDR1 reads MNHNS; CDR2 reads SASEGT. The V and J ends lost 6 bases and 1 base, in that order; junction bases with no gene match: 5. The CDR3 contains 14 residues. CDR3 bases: TGTGCCAGCAGGCAACGGGACAGTAACTATGGCTACACCTTC. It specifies CASRQRDSNYGYTF.

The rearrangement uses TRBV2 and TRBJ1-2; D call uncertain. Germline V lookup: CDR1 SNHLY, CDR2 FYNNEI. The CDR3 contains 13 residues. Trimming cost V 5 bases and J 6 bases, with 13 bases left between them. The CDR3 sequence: CASSYGQRDGYTF. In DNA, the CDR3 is TGTGCCAGCAGTTATGGCCAGAGAGATGGCTACACCTTC.